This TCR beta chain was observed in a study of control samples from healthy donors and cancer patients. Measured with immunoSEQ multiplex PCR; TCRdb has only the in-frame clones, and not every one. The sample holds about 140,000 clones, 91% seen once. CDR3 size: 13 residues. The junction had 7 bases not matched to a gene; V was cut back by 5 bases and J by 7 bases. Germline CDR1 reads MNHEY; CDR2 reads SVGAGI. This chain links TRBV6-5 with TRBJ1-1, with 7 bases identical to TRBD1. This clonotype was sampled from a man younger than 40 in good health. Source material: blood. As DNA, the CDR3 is TGTGCCAGCAGTATGACAGGGATAGGTGAAGCTTTCTTT. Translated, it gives CASSMTGIGEAFF.